This TCR beta chain was recovered during a study of cytomegalovirus exposure and HLA in healthy donors. General study findings and limits: Indistinguishable V segments such as TRBV6-2 and TRBV6-3 were excluded.

The PCR contained 60 Vbeta and 13 Jbeta primers. Repertoires were generated with immunoSEQ multiplex PCR, while TCRdb's copy carries only in-frame clones and drops some. The data show some 150,000 clones, with approximately 80% seen just once and approximately 1.6% held by the top ten. On this clone itself: The antigen remains undetermined.

Germline assignment: CDR1 LNHDA and CDR2 SQIVND (reference sequence). This CDR3 spans 14 amino acids. Trimming took off 3 bases at V and 3 bases at J, with 12 bases between the two ends. This clonotype was sampled from a middle-aged woman in good health and CMV-seronegative. The specimen was PBMCs. The chain is built from TRBV19 and TRBJ2-7; D remains unclear. This CDR3 is CASSIVGQIYEQYF. In DNA, the CDR3 is TGTGCCAGTAGTATTGTGGGCCAGATCTACGAGCAGTACTTC.